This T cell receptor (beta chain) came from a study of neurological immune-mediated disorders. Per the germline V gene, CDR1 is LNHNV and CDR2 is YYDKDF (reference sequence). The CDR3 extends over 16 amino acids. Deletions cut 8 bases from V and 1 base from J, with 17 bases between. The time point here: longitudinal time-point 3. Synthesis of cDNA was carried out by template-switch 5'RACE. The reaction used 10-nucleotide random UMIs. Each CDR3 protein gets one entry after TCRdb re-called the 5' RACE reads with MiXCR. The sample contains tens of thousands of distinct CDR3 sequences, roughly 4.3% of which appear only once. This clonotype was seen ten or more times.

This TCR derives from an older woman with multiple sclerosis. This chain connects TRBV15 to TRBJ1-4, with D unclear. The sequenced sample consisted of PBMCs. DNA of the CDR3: TGTGCCACCGGCCCGATAGAAGGGTTAACTAATGAAAAACTGTTTTTT. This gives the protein CATGPIEGLTNEKLFF.